One and the same sample provided the 20 T cell receptor beta chains below, sequenced in a study of shared T cell receptors in the human thymus. The method was immunoSEQ multiplex PCR; TCRdb's version includes in-frame clones alone and lacks a portion of them. The sample includes 450,000 to 650,000 clones, about 84% of them seen just once. The sample also formed part of further work on human thymus T cells.

Sequencing was performed on thymocytes. The receptors were sampled from a boy in the first two years of life with a congenital heart defect.

The rearrangement uses TRBV29-1 and TRBJ2-2; TRBD2 matches at 10 bases. Germline CDR1 SQVTM, CDR2 ANQGSEA. The CDR3 spans 14 residues. V lost 3 bases to trimming and J lost 6 bases; unmatched junction nucleotides: 4. The CDR3 sequence: CSVEASGSAGELFF. DNA of the CDR3: TGCAGCGTTGAGGCTAGCGGGAGTGCCGGGGAGCTGTTTTTT.

This sequence joins TRBV7-8 and TRBJ2-7; weak D call: TRBD1 (5 bases). Trimming removed 5 bases from V and 2 bases from J, with 16 bases in between. This CDR3 has 15 residues. The germline V gene encodes CDR1 SGHVS and CDR2 FQNEAQ. The CDR3 coding sequence is TGTGCCAGCAGCACAGGACGCCCGCGACCCTACGAGCAGTACTTC. Translating gives CASSTGRPRPYEQYF.

This clone came up once. This sequence joins TRBV13 and TRBJ2-7; D gene unclear. Trimming removed 4 bases from V and 1 base from J, with 11 bases in between. The CDR3 covers 14 residues. In germline, CDR1 is PRHDT, CDR2 FYEKMQ (reference sequence). For the CDR3, the DNA is TGTGCCAGCAGCTACCTCCTGCGGTCCTACGAGCAGTACTTC. Protein product: CASSYLLRSYEQYF.

This clone occurred a few times. V and J are TRBV6-1 and TRBJ1-5; 8 bases line up with TRBD1. J gave up 3 bases and V 0 bases, and 4 bases lay outside the gene matches. This CDR3 region has 16 residues. Per germline, CDR1 MNHNS and CDR2 SASEGT. As DNA, the CDR3 is TGTGCCAGCAGTGAAGCGGGGACAGGCGCCAATCAGCCCCAGCATTTT. Translated, it gives CASSEAGTGANQPQHF.

The rearrangement links TRBV30 to TRBJ2-5, with 9 bases that match TRBD2. This CDR3 contains 15 residues. The germline V gene has CDR1 GTSNPN and CDR2 SVGIG (reference sequence). Trimming cost V 3 bases and J 1 base; bases outside gene matches: 6. The CDR3 reads CAWRETSGIQETQYF. For the CDR3, the DNA is TGTGCCTGGAGGGAGACTAGCGGAATCCAAGAGACCCAGTACTTC.

This chain links TRBV18 with TRBJ2-7; D gene ambiguous. V was cut by 2 bases and J by 2 bases, with 4 bases left in between. The CDR3 is 12 residues long. CDR1 is KGHSH and CDR2 is LQKENI in the germline V gene. CDR3 coding DNA: TGTGCCAGCTCACCATCTACCTACGAGCAGTACTTC. Its translation: CASSPSTYEQYF.

CDR3 nucleotides: TGTGCCAGCAGCTTGACAGGGGGGCCCTACGAGCAGTACTTC. This sequence encodes CASSLTGGPYEQYF. This chain links TRBV5-6 with TRBJ2-7, with 8 bases fitting TRBD1. This CDR3 region has 14 residues. The germline V gene has CDR1 SGHDT and CDR2 YYEEEE. Losses at the gene ends were 1 base for V and 2 bases for J; bases not matched to a gene: 2.

J is TRBJ2-7 and V is TRBV7-8, with 10 bases fitting TRBD1. The CDR3 sequence is 14 residues long. Germline V gene lookup returns CDR1 SGHVS and CDR2 FQNEAQ. V shed 2 bases and J 7 bases; nucleotides not matched to a gene: 5. CDR3 protein: CASSLRQGAGEQYF. In DNA, the CDR3 is TGTGCCAGCAGCTTACGACAGGGGGCTGGGGAGCAGTACTTC.

This clone was picked up one time. The J gene is TRBJ1-1, the V gene TRBV15; no definite D call. Deletions cut 6 bases from V and 6 bases from J, with 14 bases between. Per the germline V gene, CDR1 is LNHNV and CDR2 is YYDKDF (reference sequence). This CDR3 is 13 amino acids long. CDR3 DNA sequence: TGTGCCACCAGGCGTCAATCCCACGCTGAAGCTTTCTTT. Its translation: CATRRQSHAEAFF.

The rearrangement joins TRBV30 to TRBJ2-7; 12 bases line up with TRBD2. The V gene end was trimmed by 2 bases and the J gene end by 4 bases; junction bases not matched to a gene: 18. From germline, CDR1 is GTSNPN and CDR2 SVGIG (reference sequence). The CDR3 sequence is 19 residues long. The CDR3 is CAWSSRPSGRAIVLYEQYF. DNA for the CDR3: TGTGCCTGGAGTTCCCGCCCTAGCGGGAGGGCCATCGTTTTATACGAGCAGTACTTC.

The chain combines TRBV30 with TRBJ2-2, with 7 bases matching TRBD2. Germline V gene data show CDR1 as GTSNPN and CDR2 as SVGIG (reference sequence). The CDR3 has 19 residues. V lost 0 bases to trimming and J lost 2 bases; unmatched junction nucleotides: 15. CDR3 protein: CAWSVGLFGLAANTGELFF. The CDR3 DNA reads as TGTGCCTGGAGTGTAGGACTTTTTGGGCTAGCGGCAAACACCGGGGAGCTGTTTTTT.

Turning to this clone: Other DNA sequences in this sample translate to the same CDR3. The chain links TRBV6-5 to TRBJ2-7; TRBD2 agrees at 10 bases. Looked up from germline, CDR1 is MNHEY and CDR2 is SVGAGI. The CDR3 totals 14 residues. J gave up 0 bases and V 4 bases, and 0 bases lay outside the gene matches. This chain's CDR3 is CASSWTSGSYEQYF. In nucleotides, the CDR3 is TGTGCCAGCAGTTGGACTAGCGGCTCCTACGAGCAGTACTTC.

The genes are TRBV30 and TRBJ2-1, with 15 bases that match TRBD2. Germline trimming cut 1 base from V and 7 bases from J; bases unmatched to any gene: 5. The CDR3 is made up of 16 amino acids. Germline V gene lookup returns CDR1 GTSNPN and CDR2 SVGIG (reference sequence). CDR3 loop: CAWSGPGTSGRNEQFF. DNA for the CDR3: TGTGCCTGGAGTGGACCCGGGACTAGCGGGAGGAATGAGCAGTTCTTC.

The rearrangement links TRBV7-8 to TRBJ2-7, with TRBD2 as a possible D gene (6 bases). CDR1 is SGHVS and CDR2 is FQNEAQ in the germline V gene. The CDR3 runs to 15 residues. The V and J ends lost 5 bases and 6 bases respectively, with 20 bases between them. The CDR3 region is CASSKTGTVYFEQYF. The CDR3 DNA reads TGTGCCAGCAGCAAGACCGGGACTGTCTATTTCGAGCAGTACTTC.

The rearrangement joins TRBV2 to TRBJ2-1; TRBD2 agrees at 10 bases. The germline V gene has CDR1 SNHLY and CDR2 FYNNEI. This CDR3 has 14 residues. V shed 11 bases, J shed 5 bases, and the junction held 9 bases outside the gene matches. DNA of the CDR3: TGTGCCGGTAAGCGGGAGGGCCTTCACAATGAGCAGTTCTTC. Amino acid sequence: CAGKREGLHNEQFF.

The V call is TRBV5-4, the J call TRBJ1-2; 12 bases are a match to TRBD1. This CDR3 region has 14 residues. Germline CDR1 is SGHNT and CDR2 is YYREEE (reference sequence). V lost 6 bases to trimming and J lost 8 bases; unmatched junction nucleotides: 8. The CDR3 DNA sequence: TGTGCCAGCACCCGGGACAGGGGGCGCGTAGGCTACACCTTC. The encoded protein is CASTRDRGRVGYTF. Variable domain in full (rest from reference TRBV5-4 and TRBJ1-2): ETGVTQSPTHLIKTRGQQVTLRCSSQSGHNTVSWYQQALGQGPQFIFQYYREEENGRGNFPPRFSGLQFPNYSSELNVNALELDDSALYLCASTRDRGRVGYTFGSGTRLTVV.

This rearrangement joins TRBV5-4 to TRBJ2-5; D call uncertain. The CDR3 is 13 amino acids. Germline CDR1 SGHNT, CDR2 YYREEE (reference sequence). V lost 4 bases to trimming and J lost 1 base, with 8 bases between them. CDR3 region: CASSPGFQETQYF. CDR3 bases: TGTGCCAGCAGCCCAGGCTTCCAAGAGACCCAGTACTTC.

The chain carries TRBV2 and TRBJ1-2; D is possibly TRBD1 (5 bases). With 8 bases removed from V and 4 bases from J, the gap between germline ends came to 11 bases. Per germline, CDR1 SNHLY and CDR2 FYNNEI. The CDR3 spans 12 residues. The CDR3 region is CASERQIYGYTF. Here the CDR3 DNA reads TGTGCCAGCGAGCGACAGATCTATGGCTACACCTTC.

This CDR3 reads CAISEGRESTDTQYF. The CDR3 DNA reads TGTGCCATCAGTGAGGGGCGGGAAAGCACAGATACGCAGTATTTT. This chain uses TRBV10-3 with TRBJ2-3; possibly TRBD2 for D (6 bases). V was pared by 2 bases and J by 0 bases, with 9 bases between. The CDR3 contains 15 residues. Germline CDR1 reads ENHRY; CDR2 reads SYGVKD.

The chain uses TRBV27 and TRBJ2-5; possibly TRBD2 for D (5 bases). Trimming removed 2 bases from V and 5 bases from J, with 24 bases in between. The CDR3 is made up of 18 amino acids. Germline V CDR1 and CDR2: MNHEY, SMNVEV (reference sequence). The CDR3 DNA reads as TGTGCCAGCAGTTTAAAGAGACGGAAGTTTATGGAGGAGGAGACCCAGTACTTC. Translated: CASSLKRRKFMEEETQYF.